This T cell receptor (beta chain) was recorded in a study of T cells in Graves' hyperthyroidism and ophthalmopathy. Whole-study results and caveats: Ophthalmopathy was told apart from stable hyperthyroidism by a 13 V-J model. Clonotypes that were expanded in thyroid above 0.001 mostly appeared in blood too. Progression to ophthalmopathy was predicted a median of 6.5 months early.

Germline loops: CDR1 SGDLS, CDR2 YYNGEE. The CDR3 length is 17 residues. Trimming stripped 3 bases from V and 1 base from J, with 20 bases between. This clonotype appeared a few times. Its antigen is currently unknown. The study excluded patients with uncontrolled infection, other autoimmune disease, pregnancy or lactation. The investigators amplified TCR beta CDR3 regions from RNA transcripts. The HTBI primer set drove a first-round RT-PCR of the TCR CDR3. TCRdb used MiXCR to reprocess the multiplex PCR reads, holding one entry per CDR3 protein. Of 500,000 to 650,000 distinct CDR3 sequences in the sample, approximately 15% are singletons; the top ten hold roughly an eighth.

The material sequenced was blood. The source of this sequence is a woman in her forties or fifties with Graves' ophthalmopathy. This chain connects TRBV9 to TRBJ2-7, with D perhaps given as TRBD1 or TRBD2 (5 bases each). The CDR3, as DNA: TGTGCCAGCAGCGCCCCCTCTAAGGGGAGCCATTCCTACGAGCAGTACTTC. Protein sequence: CASSAPSKGSHSYEQYF.